Below are 19 T cell receptor beta chains sequenced from a single sample in a study of blood T cell repertoires in COVID-19 (dated by TCRdb to 2020 to 2021). The library was obtained by the immunoSEQ multiplex PCR assay. Held by TCRdb, this immuneACCESS table contains in-frame sequences only and omits some clones. Under half of the omission traces to an unresolved V gene where checked; the cause of the rest is unknown. The sample includes roughly 190,000 clones, with about 77% observed a single time. The ten largest clones add up to roughly a sixth of the sample. Sequenced: PBMCs or T cells enriched from blood (not recorded which). The receptors originated from a woman in her 50s with acute COVID-19.

This sequence joins TRBV28 and TRBJ2-5; 7 nucleotides agree with TRBD2. The CDR3 consists of 15 residues. Germline loops: CDR1 MDHEN, CDR2 SYDVKM. Unmatched junction bases numbered 7, after V lost 2 bases and J lost 4 bases. For the CDR3, the DNA is TGTGCCAGCAGTTTAAATCGGGGGGTGGGAGAGACCCAGTACTTC. Its protein product is CASSLNRGVGETQYF.

The genes are TRBV9 and TRBJ2-5; 9 nucleotides match TRBD1. The trim removed 4 bases at V and 5 bases at J, leaving 9 bases unmatched. The CDR3 runs to 15 residues. Looked up from germline, CDR1 is SGDLS and CDR2 is YYNGEE. CDR3 DNA sequence: TGTGCCAGCAGCCTCCGGACAGGGGAGGACGAGACCCAGTACTTC. Residues: CASSLRTGEDETQYF.

The gene calls are TRBV6-5 and TRBJ2-5; D possibly corresponds to TRBD2 (5 bases). Per the germline V gene, CDR1 is MNHEY and CDR2 is SVGAGI. The CDR3 is 14 residues long. Trimming stripped 8 bases from V and 4 bases from J, with 17 bases between. The CDR3 here is CASRRGSNGETQYF. CDR3 nucleotides: TGTGCCAGCCGACGAGGGTCCAACGGAGAGACCCAGTACTTC.

The J gene is TRBJ1-2, the V gene TRBV5-5, with D possibly TRBD1 on 6 matching bases. The V end lost 0 bases, the J end lost 4 bases, and 22 bases lay between the germline ends. Germline V gives CDR1 SGHKS, CDR2 YYEKEE (reference sequence). This CDR3 comprises 18 residues. In DNA, the CDR3 is TGTGCCAGCAGCTTGGTCTTAAATTCACCGGGACAAGGCTATGGCTACACCTTC. This sequence encodes CASSLVLNSPGQGYGYTF.

The gene calls are TRBV6-1 and TRBJ1-1; possibly TRBD1 for D (6 bases). Germline loops: CDR1 MNHNS, CDR2 SASEGT. The CDR3 extends over 11 amino acids. Trimming removed 3 bases at V and 14 bases at J, with 13 bases between. The CDR3, as DNA: TGTGCCAGCAGTGATAAGGGGGGGTGGTTCTTT. Protein sequence: CASSDKGGWFF.

V and J are TRBV28 and TRBJ1-5, with D unresolved. V was clipped by 2 bases and J by 3 bases, with 14 bases between them. Per germline, CDR1 MDHEN and CDR2 SYDVKM. CDR3 size: 16 residues. The CDR3: CASSLGPAEINQPQHF. The CDR3 DNA sequence: TGTGCCAGCAGTTTAGGCCCGGCGGAGATCAATCAGCCCCAGCATTTT.

This clone is a singleton in its sample. V and J are TRBV5-4 and TRBJ2-3, with D possibly TRBD2 on 6 matching bases. Germline V gene sequence: CDR1 SGHNT, CDR2 YYREEE (reference sequence). Trimming took 5 bases from V and 2 from J, leaving 15 bases between them. The CDR3 extends over 15 amino acids. The CDR3 loop reads CASSLRGLTTDTQYF. In DNA form, the CDR3 reads TGTGCCAGCAGTTTACGGGGGTTGACCACAGATACGCAGTATTTT.

The chain employs TRBV7-9 and TRBJ1-6, with a tentative D call TRBD1 (5 bases). Per the germline V gene, CDR1 is SEHNR and CDR2 is FQNEAQ (reference sequence). This CDR3 is built from 15 residues. V shed 5 bases and J shed 6 bases, with 14 bases lying between them. The CDR3 nucleotides read TGTGCCAGCAGCCGAACGGGGGTGGGTAATTCACCCCTCCACTTT. Protein product: CASSRTGVGNSPLHF.

V and J are TRBV20-1 and TRBJ2-5, with D tentatively TRBD2 (7 bases). Trimming left V 3 bases short and J 2 bases short, with 19 bases between. The V gene's germline CDR1 is DFQATT and CDR2 SNEGSKA (reference sequence). The CDR3 loop spans 16 amino acids. The CDR3 loop is CSASILGAGEQETQYF. The CDR3 DNA sequence: TGCAGTGCTAGTATCTTGGGGGCGGGGGAGCAAGAGACCCAGTACTTC.

The chain combines TRBV2 with TRBJ1-2; 7 bases match TRBD1. V shed 5 bases, J shed 5 bases, and the junction held 5 bases outside the gene matches. Germline CDR1 and CDR2: SNHLY and FYNNEI. The CDR3 spans 13 residues. CDR3: CASSPGQLYGYTF. DNA of the CDR3: TGTGCCAGCAGTCCGGGACAGCTATATGGCTACACCTTC.

This clone was detected once. The chain is built from TRBV29-1 and TRBJ2-3; perhaps TRBD2 as D (6 bases). CDR1 is SQVTM and CDR2 is ANQGSEA in the germline V gene. V lost 1 base to trimming and J lost 4 bases, with 12 bases between them. The CDR3 is 14 residues long. CDR3 amino acids: CSVEGGGSADTQYF. CDR3 nucleotides: TGCAGCGTTGAAGGTGGGGGGTCAGCAGATACGCAGTATTTT.

This sequence joins TRBV18 and TRBJ2-7; 8 bases line up with TRBD1. The V gene's germline CDR1 is KGHSH and CDR2 LQKENI. V shed 5 bases, J shed 6 bases, and the junction held 3 bases outside the gene matches. The CDR3 is 12 residues long. The CDR3 region has the DNA TGTGCCAGCTCATCGACAGGGGCCGAGCAGTACGTC. This translates into CASSSTGAEQYV.

The chain joins TRBV5-1 to TRBJ2-3; the D is unclear. From germline, CDR1 is SGHRS and CDR2 YFSETQ. The CDR3 sequence is 13 residues long. Trimming shortened V by 0 bases and J by 6 bases, and 8 bases separated the two germline ends. The CDR3 nucleotides are TGCGCCAGCAGCTTGGCAGGCGATGATACGCAGTATTTT. Amino acids: CASSLAGDDTQYF.

This clone was detected many times. The chain uses TRBV5-6 and TRBJ1-2, with D perhaps matching TRBD1 (6 bases). V was shortened by 0 bases and J by 3 bases, with 12 bases between the two germline ends. The CDR3 consists of 15 residues. Germline-derived CDR1 and CDR2 are SGHDT and YYEEEE. For the CDR3, the DNA is TGTGCCAGCAGCTTGGTGTCAGGGGTTGACTATGGCTACACCTTC. The encoded protein is CASSLVSGVDYGYTF.

The chain links TRBV5-1 to TRBJ2-3, with TRBD2 matching 9 bases. CDR3 length: 17 amino acids. Per the germline V gene, CDR1 is SGHRS and CDR2 is YFSETQ. Trimming at V came to 6 bases and at J to 2 bases, leaving 13 bases not matched to a gene. The CDR3 nucleotides are TGCGCCAGCAAAAGAAGGGCTAGCGGGGAGCCCACAGATACGCAGTATTTT. It is translated as CASKRRASGEPTDTQYF. The full variable domain, in which reference TRBV5-1 and TRBJ2-3 provide the parts outside the CDR3, is KAGVTQTPRYLIKTRGQQVTLSCSPISGHRSVSWYQQTPGQGLQFLFEYFSETQRNKGNFPGRFSGRQFSNSRSEMNVSTLELGDSALYLCASKRRASGEPTDTQYFGPGTRLTVL.

V usage is TRBV18 and J usage is TRBJ1-2; 7 bases map to TRBD1. The germline V gene encodes CDR1 KGHSH and CDR2 LQKENI. There are 16 residues in the CDR3. The junction had 12 bases not matched to a gene; V was cut back by 6 bases and J by 2 bases. The CDR3 sequence: CASSPRAQGNNYGYTF. CDR3 sequence (DNA): TGTGCCAGCTCCCCAAGGGCACAGGGGAACAACTATGGCTACACCTTC.

The chain combines TRBV11-1 with TRBJ1-6; a weak D match, TRBD1 (6 bases). The germline V gene encodes CDR1 SGHAT and CDR2 FQDESV (reference sequence). The CDR3 totals 14 residues. Trimming removed 3 bases from V and 14 bases from J, with 17 bases in between. The CDR3 region has the DNA TGTGCCAGCAGCTTGTCGCGGGGGCCTACTACCCTCCACTTT. Translation: CASSLSRGPTTLHF.

The CDR3 sequence is CASSATGWNEQFF. The DNA of the CDR3 is TGTGCCAGCAGTGCAACAGGGTGGAATGAGCAGTTCTTC. The chain recombines TRBV6-4 with TRBJ2-1; maybe TRBD1 (6 bases). V was clipped by 4 bases and J by 7 bases, with 11 bases between them. From germline, CDR1 is MRHNA and CDR2 SNTAGT. This CDR3 contains 13 residues.

The chain has TRBV5-1 and TRBJ1-2, with 9 bases lining up with TRBD1. With V trimmed by 0 bases and J by 8 bases, 8 bases remained unmatched. Looked up from germline, CDR1 is SGHRS and CDR2 is YFSETQ. This CDR3 is built from 15 residues. CDR3 residues: CASSLEQGADWGYTF. CDR3 DNA sequence: TGCGCCAGCAGCTTGGAACAGGGGGCGGACTGGGGCTACACCTTC.